This T cell receptor (beta chain) was recorded in a study of cytomegalovirus exposure and HLA in healthy donors. General study findings and limits: Most of the TCR beta V segments (in an earlier analysis) were productive either about 87% or about 30% of the time. V- and J-gene trimming in TCR beta was tied to a missense DCLRE1C variant by an analysis performed later. Cytomegalovirus status was reportedly diagnosed by the classifier with high sensitivity and specificity.

Concerning this clone: No antigen is known for it.

Vbeta (60) and Jbeta (13) primers were used in the PCR. The assay was immunoSEQ multiplex PCR, and TCRdb's table has in-frame clones only and misses some. The data hold about 140,000 clones, with about three quarters observed a single time. V shed 0 bases and J 6 bases; nucleotides not matched to a gene: 11. Germline assignment: CDR1 MNHEY and CDR2 SVGAGI. The length of the CDR3 is 16 residues. Unrecorded immune exposure was likely among donors, who were nominally healthy when sampled. J is TRBJ2-7 and V is TRBV6-5; TRBD2 aligns across 7 bases. The sample taken for sequencing was PBMCs. This clonotype was sampled from a man in his forties in good health and CMV-seronegative. This chain's CDR3 is CASSYSKTSIRTEQYF. CDR3 DNA: TGTGCCAGCAGTTACTCAAAGACTAGCATCAGGACCGAGCAGTACTTC.